A single sample gave rise to the 4 T cell receptor beta chains below, sequenced in a study of T cells in Graves' hyperthyroidism and ophthalmopathy. The source material, RNA transcripts, was used to amplify TCR beta CDR3 regions. HTBI primers were used for first-round RT-PCR of the TCR CDR3. TCRdb reanalysed the multiplex PCR reads using MiXCR and keeps one entry per CDR3 protein. This table holds around 600,000 distinct CDR3 sequences, approximately 15% found once. The sample taken for sequencing was blood. Receptor source: a woman in her thirties or forties with Graves' ophthalmopathy.

The rearrangement links TRBV7-8 to TRBJ1-4, with a tentative D call TRBD1 (5 bases). The CDR3 has 15 residues. The germline V gene encodes CDR1 SGHVS and CDR2 FQNEAQ. Trimming took 6 bases from V and 0 from J, leaving 11 bases between them. CDR3 sequence: CASRLRGATNEKLFF. CDR3 coding DNA: TGTGCCAGCAGGCTTAGGGGTGCAACTAATGAAAAACTGTTTTTT. The full variable domain, in which reference TRBV7-8 and TRBJ1-4 provide the parts outside the CDR3, is GAGVSQSPRYKVAKRGQDVALRCDPISGHVSLFWYQQALGQGPEFLTYFQNEAQLDKSGLPSDRFFAERPEGSVSTLKIQRTQQEDSAVYLCASRLRGATNEKLFFGSGTQLSVL.

This clonotype was counted many times. The chain carries TRBV3-1 and TRBJ1-1; D possibly corresponds to TRBD1 (5 bases). Germline lookup yields CDR1 LGHDT and CDR2 YNNKEL (reference sequence). V was shortened by 0 bases and J by 6 bases, with 23 bases between the two germline ends. This CDR3 contains 18 residues. The CDR3 spells CASSQERGAPRRVSEAFF. The CDR3, as DNA: TGTGCCAGCAGCCAAGAGCGAGGGGCTCCACGGAGGGTGTCTGAAGCTTTCTTT.

In its sample, this clonotype was seen a few times. The chain combines TRBV29-1 with TRBJ2-7; 12 bases agree with TRBD1. The CDR3 length is 13 residues. CDR1 and CDR2 from the germline V gene are SQVTM and ANQGSEA. V was pared by 5 bases and J by 5 bases, with 4 bases of the junction left unmatched. DNA of the CDR3: TGCAGCGTTTCGGGACAGGGGGCCAACGAGCAGTACTTC. This translates into CSVSGQGANEQYF.

This chain uses TRBV28 with TRBJ1-5; D is uncertain. Looked up from germline, CDR1 is MDHEN and CDR2 is SYDVKM. V lost 1 base, J lost 3 bases, and 10 bases lay in between. The CDR3 is 15 amino acids. The CDR3 DNA sequence: TGTGCCAGCAGTTTATCCGACGGACCCAATCAGCCCCAGCATTTT. The encoded protein is CASSLSDGPNQPQHF. Full variable domain (missing parts from reference TRBV28 and TRBJ1-5): DVKVTQSSRYLVKRTGEKVFLECVQDMDHENMFWYRQDPGLGLRLIYFSYDVKMKEKGDIPEGYSVSREKKERFSLILESASTNQTSMYLCASSLSDGPNQPQHFGDGTRLSIL.